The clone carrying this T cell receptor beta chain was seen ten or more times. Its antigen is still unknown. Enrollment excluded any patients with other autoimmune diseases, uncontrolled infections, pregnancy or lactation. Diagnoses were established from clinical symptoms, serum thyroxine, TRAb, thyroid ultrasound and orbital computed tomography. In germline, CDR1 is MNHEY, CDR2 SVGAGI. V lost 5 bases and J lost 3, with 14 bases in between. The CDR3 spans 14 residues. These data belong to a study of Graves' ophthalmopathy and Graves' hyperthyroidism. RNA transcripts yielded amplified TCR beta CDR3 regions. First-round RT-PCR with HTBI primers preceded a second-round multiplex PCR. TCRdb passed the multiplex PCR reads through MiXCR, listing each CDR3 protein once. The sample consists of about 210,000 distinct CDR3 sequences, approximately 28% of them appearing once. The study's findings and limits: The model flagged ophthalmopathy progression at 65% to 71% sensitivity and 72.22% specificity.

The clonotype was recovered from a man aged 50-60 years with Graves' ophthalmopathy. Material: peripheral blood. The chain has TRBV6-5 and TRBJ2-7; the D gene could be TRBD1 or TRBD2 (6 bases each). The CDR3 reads CASSPGGGSYEQYF. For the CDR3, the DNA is TGTGCCAGCAGTCCCGGAGGGGGGAGCTACGAGCAGTACTTC.